Detailed here is one T cell receptor (beta chain). Antigen unknown. This clone may be a read error of a much larger clone one base away. This CDR3 region has 13 residues. CDR1 is DFQATT and CDR2 is SNEGSKA in the germline V gene (reference sequence). Time point here: sample taken at primary tumor resection. There were 72 donors, all of them untreated patients with early-stage non-small cell lung cancer. Whole RNA, isolated from tumor, nontumor lung or frozen PBMC, was sequenced without prior sorting. These data are taken from a study of spatial heterogeneity in lung cancer. Regarding the study as a whole: Tumoral mutation counts were tracked by counts of expanded intratumoral alpha and beta TCRs.

Each CDR3 protein is one row after TCRdb ran MiXCR on the 5' RACE reads. The sample consists of over 2,000 distinct CDR3 sequences, roughly 13% of them appearing once. This specimen was lung tumor tissue, taken at surgery. This sequence was found in a male donor with early-stage non-small cell lung cancer. This chain joins TRBV20-1 and TRBJ2-2, with 9 bases aligning to TRBD1. CDR3 sequence (DNA): TGCAGTTCTAGGGACAGGGAGCAGGGGGAGCTGTTTTTT. This codes for CSSRDREQGELFF.